The T cell receptor (beta chain) under discussion was sequenced for a study of monozygotic twins with inflammatory bowel disease. TCRdb reprocessed the 5' RACE reads and reports one entry per CDR3 protein, with no DNA. This specimen shows some 170,000 distinct CDR3 sequences; the ten leading clones hold approximately 7.4%. Per germline, CDR1 SGHNT and CDR2 YENEEA. This CDR3 comprises 16 residues. The chain recombines TRBV11-3 with TRBJ2-5. Sequencing input: blood. This clonotype was obtained from a human donor with ulcerative colitis or Crohn's disease, or a healthy co-twin of an affected twin (not recorded which). The CDR3 loop is CASSLERRHSQETQYF.